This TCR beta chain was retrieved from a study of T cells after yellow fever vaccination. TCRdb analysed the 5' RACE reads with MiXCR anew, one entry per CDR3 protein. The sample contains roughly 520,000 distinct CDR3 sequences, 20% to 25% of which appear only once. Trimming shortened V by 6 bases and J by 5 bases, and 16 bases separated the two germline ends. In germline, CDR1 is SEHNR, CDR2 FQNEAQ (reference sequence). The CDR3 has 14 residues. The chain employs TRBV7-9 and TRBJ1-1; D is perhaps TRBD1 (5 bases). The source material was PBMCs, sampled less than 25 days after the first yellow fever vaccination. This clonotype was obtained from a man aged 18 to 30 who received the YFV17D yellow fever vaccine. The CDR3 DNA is TGTGCCAGCAGATCACCAGGGATGCAAACTGAAGCTTTCTTT. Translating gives CASRSPGMQTEAFF.